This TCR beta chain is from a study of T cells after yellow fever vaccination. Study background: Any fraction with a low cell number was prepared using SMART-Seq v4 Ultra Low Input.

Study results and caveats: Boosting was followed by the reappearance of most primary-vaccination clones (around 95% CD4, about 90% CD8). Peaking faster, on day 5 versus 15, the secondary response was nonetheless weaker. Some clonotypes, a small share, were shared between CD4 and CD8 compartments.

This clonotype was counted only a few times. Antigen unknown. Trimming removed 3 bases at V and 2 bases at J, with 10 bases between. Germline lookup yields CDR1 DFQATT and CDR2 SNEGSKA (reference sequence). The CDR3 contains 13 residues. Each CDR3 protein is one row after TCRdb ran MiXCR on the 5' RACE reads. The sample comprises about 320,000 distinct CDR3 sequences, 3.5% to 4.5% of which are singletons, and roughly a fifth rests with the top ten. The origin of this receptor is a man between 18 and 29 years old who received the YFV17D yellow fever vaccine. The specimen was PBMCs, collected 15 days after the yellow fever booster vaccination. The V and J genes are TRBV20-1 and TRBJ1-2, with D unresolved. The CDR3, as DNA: TGCAGTGCTAGTACGGGGAAGAACTATGGCTACACCTTC. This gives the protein CSASTGKNYGYTF.